Below, one T cell receptor beta chain is given with its context. No antigen is known for it. No clone much larger than this one lies a single base away; base qualities are absent. The donors were healthy, HIV-negative adults with no recently reported acute infections or vaccinations. Every donor was a Caucasian adult living in Nashville, Tennessee, USA. Magnetic negative selection was used to enrich CD4+ T cells, after which naive cells were positively selected on CD45RA and the negative fraction became the memory subset. Blood was obtained by leukapheresis, after which PBMCs were separated by Ficoll-Histopaque density gradient centrifugation and cryopreserved in liquid nitrogen vapor phase. Analytical flow cytometry was used to check the purity and quantity of each magnetically sorted T cell population. From each sorted fraction, genomic DNA was isolated and quantified by UV absorbance on a Nanodrop 2000c.

For CDR1 and CDR2, the germline V gene lists SGHTA and FQGNSA. The CDR3 measures 14 amino acids from cysteine to phenylalanine. The CDR3 DNA has 42 bases and is translated from base 1. V is reduced by 1 base and J by 3 bases, leaving a spacing of 9 bases between them. The data stem from a study of shared clonotypes between healthy human individuals (TCRdb year 2020). Background on the whole study: The cohort included three men and a couple of women between 18 and 49 years of age. For each donor, CD4 naive and CD4 memory were each given three plates, CD8 naive was given two plates, and CD8 memory was given one plate. To estimate repertoire size and how much clonotype sharing occurs between individuals, the study deeply sequenced the blood TCR repertoires of 5 or 6 healthy adults. To increase sequencing depth and limit assay-specific biases, TCR repertoire library preparation and sequencing were carried out by different laboratories using diverse techniques. Per donor, leukapheresis produced somewhere between about 0.94 and 9.5 billion PBMCs.

Results and caveats for the whole study, not just this receptor: Sampling was restricted to blood, and TCR repertoires in tissues likely differ from the TCR repertoires found in blood. Because the study included a small number of donors, the genetic and exposure-history diversity represented was limited. Approximately 4.8% of naive CD4, around 3.5% of naive CD8, around 2.3% of memory CD4, and less than 0.45% of memory CD8 clonotypes were shared across a few donors. Higher generation probabilities were observed for clonotypes shared by all four sorted-subset donors than for non-shared clonotypes. Even with the large sequencing depth, rarefaction of the sorted-subset datasets indicated that sequencing was incomplete. Naive subsets generally had larger estimated clonotype richness than memory subsets. Based on pairwise subsampling, the degree of clonotype sharing among donors was expected to be affected by sequencing depth.

TCR CDR3 regions were amplified from genomic DNA by multiplex PCR using the deep immunoSEQ assay. For each cell subset, the extracted genomic DNA was distributed evenly across all wells of several immunoSEQ 96-well plates, and each plate served as one replicate. For sorted subsets, roughly 200 ng genomic DNA, equal to 25,000 to 35,000 T cell genomes, was loaded into each replicate PCR. The purified libraries were quantified using a Qubit 3.0 fluorometer, sized with a Bioanalyzer 2100, and then quantified again using the KAPA Library Quantification kit. Every immunoSEQ 96-well plate was sequenced on a separate single-read 150-cycle Illumina NextSeq 550 flow cell. In the source study's methods: Because only junctional sequences without quality scores were contained in the immunoSEQ output, filtering matching that applied to full-length reads could not be performed. Sequences were annotated with PyIR, a Python wrapper for IgBLAST v1.9, using IMGT germline references to assign V/J genes and CDR3. Reads with weak V/J assignments (E-value above 1e-6), missing CDR3, stop codons, out-of-frame junctions, or ambiguous translated residues were removed. V3J clonotypes were defined as sequences sharing an identical inferred V gene, J gene, and CDR3 amino acid sequence. The percentage overlap between two repertoires was calculated by dividing the number of shared unique clonotypes by the size of the smaller repertoire. Three approaches were used to assess repertoire richness: RTK rarefaction, the Chao1 estimator, and Recon v2.1 estimates of unobserved clonotypes. Generation probabilities were computed with OLGA for all TCRbeta clonotypes obtained by the gDNA method from a handful of donors. Held by TCRdb, this immuneACCESS table contains in-frame sequences only and omits some clones. Under half of the omission traces to an unresolved V gene where checked; the cause of the rest is unknown. V, J and clone size derive from that table, while D and trimming were established from the DNA sequence. Here the sample has under 1,900,000 clones; about 98.5% occur a single time. 0.36% of the sample comes from the top ten.

This receptor was taken from a man under 40 in good health. What was sequenced was naive CD4+ T cells sorted from blood. What this sample's cell subset or site label stands for: CD45RA+ positively selected. Recombination joined TRBV7-2 with TRBJ2-5; the D gene assignment is ambiguous. The CDR3: CASSLDRNKETQYF. The nucleotide sequence is TGTGCCAGCAGCTTAGACCGAAATAAAGAGACCCAGTACTTC. Full variable domain (CDR3 extended with the reference TRBV7-2 and TRBJ2-5 proteins): GAGVSQSPSNKVTEKGKDVELRCDPISGHTALYWYRQSLGQGLEFLIYFQGNSAPDKSGLPSDRFSAERTGGSVSTLTIQRTQQEDSAVYLCASSLDRNKETQYFGPGTRLLVL.